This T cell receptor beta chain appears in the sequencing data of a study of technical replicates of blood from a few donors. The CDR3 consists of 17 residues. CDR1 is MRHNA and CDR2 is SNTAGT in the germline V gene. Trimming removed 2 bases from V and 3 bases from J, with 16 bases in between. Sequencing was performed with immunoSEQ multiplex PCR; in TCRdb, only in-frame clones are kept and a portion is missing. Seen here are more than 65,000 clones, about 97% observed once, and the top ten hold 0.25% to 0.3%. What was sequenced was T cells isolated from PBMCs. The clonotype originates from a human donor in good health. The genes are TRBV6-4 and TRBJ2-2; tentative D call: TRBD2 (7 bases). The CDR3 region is CASSDGGGSGDTGELFF. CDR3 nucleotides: TGTGCCAGCAGTGACGGGGGCGGGAGCGGCGACACCGGGGAGCTGTTTTTT.